Listed below are T cell receptor beta chains from one sample, sequenced in a study of T cell changes during pregnancy in multiple sclerosis. Method: immunoSEQ multiplex PCR; TCRdb's copy keeps in-frame clones and lacks some. The data contain tens of thousands of clones, about 96% of them seen just once; the ten biggest clones take up roughly 2.3%. The sample consisted of CD8+ T cells from peripheral blood mononuclear cells, taken after pregnancy. The receptors shown here come from a female donor with multiple sclerosis, enrolled in a pregnancy study. Each CDR3 is given with its conserved first and last residue. The D gene is left open where the match is weak. Where a row states a size, it is once, few, many or the class of an expanded clone; other rows omit it.

>TRBJ1-2|TRBV5-1|TRBD1|.|14
CASSLGQGAYGYTF
TGCGCCAGCAGCCTGGGACAGGGGGCCTATGGCTACACCTTC
>TRBJ2-2|TRBV5-1|TRBD1|once|16
CASSWTGGAGTGELFF
TGCGCCAGCAGCTGGACAGGGGGCGCGGGCACCGGGGAGCTGTTTTTT
>TRBJ2-5|TRBV27|.|.|15
CASSLTMAFQETQYF
TGTGCCAGCAGTTTAACCATGGCTTTCCAAGAGACCCAGTACTTC
>TRBJ1-3|TRBV5-5|.|.|15
CASSPDWSSGNTIYF
TGTGCCAGCAGCCCGGACTGGTCCTCTGGAAACACCATATATTTT
>TRBJ1-4|TRBV7-6|TRBD1|.|15
CASSLEGQLGEKLFF
TGTGCCAGCAGCCTAGAGGGACAGTTAGGTGAAAAACTGTTTTTT
>TRBJ2-7|TRBV28|.|.|12
CASSLRAGEQYF
TGTGCCAGCAGTTTACGGGCGGGCGAGCAGTACTTC
>TRBJ1-5|TRBV7-9|TRBD1|.|15
CASSSVTGGNQPQHF
TGTGCCAGCAGCTCAGTGACAGGGGGCAATCAGCCCCAGCATTTT
>TRBJ1-1|TRBV6-6|TRBD1|.|13
CASAPQGGTEAFF
TGTGCCAGCGCTCCGCAGGGGGGCACTGAAGCTTTCTTT
>TRBJ2-7|TRBV4-3|TRBD1|.|15
CASSLTTGARYEQYF
TGCGCCAGCAGCCTCACGACAGGGGCCCGATACGAGCAGTACTTC
>TRBJ2-1|TRBV4-3|.|.|16
CASSQAVPSSYNEQFF
TGCGCCAGCAGCCAAGCCGTACCCAGCTCCTACAATGAGCAGTTCTTC
>TRBJ2-3|TRBV19|.|.|13
CASSLTPLNTQYF
TGTGCCAGTAGTCTAACCCCCTTAAATACGCAGTATTTT
>TRBJ1-1|TRBV7-9|.|once|12
CASSYGIGEAFF
TGTGCCAGCAGCTACGGGATAGGGGAAGCTTTCTTT
>TRBJ2-7|TRBV2|.|.|12
CASSPGIYEQYF
TGTGCCAGCAGTCCGGGGATCTACGAGCAGTACTTC
>TRBJ1-4|TRBV28|.|.|13
CASSWGGNEKLFF
TGTGCCAGCAGTTGGGGGGGTAATGAAAAACTGTTTTTT
>TRBJ1-5|TRBV19|.|.|14
CASSTEYYYQPQHF
TGTGCCAGTTCCACAGAATATTACTATCAGCCCCAGCATTTT
>TRBJ2-7|TRBV6-5|TRBD1|.|15
CASRQGQGKAYEQYF
TGTGCCAGCAGGCAAGGACAGGGGAAAGCCTACGAGCAGTACTTC
>TRBJ1-4|TRBV14|TRBD1|.|17
CASSQAHLGQGREKLFF
TGTGCCAGCAGCCAAGCCCACCTGGGACAGGGTCGTGAAAAACTGTTTTTT
>TRBJ2-7|TRBV6-5|TRBD1|.|15
CASSYTTGTLAEQYF
TGTGCCAGCAGTTACACGACAGGGACCCTTGCCGAGCAGTACTTC
>TRBJ2-7|TRBV27|.|.|14
CASSPRFLRYEQYF
TGTGCCAGCAGTCCCAGGTTCCTTAGGTACGAGCAGTACTTC
>TRBJ2-3|TRBV7-8|TRBD1|once|15
CASSFGTGGADTQYF
TGTGCCAGCAGCTTCGGGACAGGTGGGGCAGATACGCAGTATTTT
>TRBJ2-3|TRBV25-1|.|.|13
CASSRAEPDTQYF
TGTGCCAGCAGCCGAGCGGAGCCAGATACGCAGTATTTT
>TRBJ2-7|TRBV27|TRBD1|.|13
CATAPGTGFEQYF
TGTGCCACAGCTCCTGGGACAGGGTTCGAGCAGTACTTC
>TRBJ2-3|TRBV7-9|TRBD2|.|15
CASSRGLAVPDTQYF
TGTGCCAGCAGCCGGGGACTAGCGGTCCCGGATACGCAGTATTTT
>TRBJ2-1|TRBV5-1|TRBD2|.|16
CASSLEGLVGGDEQFF
TGCGCCAGCAGCTTGGAGGGACTAGTGGGGGGCGATGAGCAGTTCTTC
>TRBJ2-5|TRBV28|.|once|16
CASSLVPGTVEETQYF
TGTGCCAGCAGTTTAGTTCCAGGAACGGTCGAAGAGACCCAGTACTTC
>TRBJ2-3|TRBV15|TRBD2|.|16
CATSRARTSGKDTQYF
TGTGCCACCAGCAGAGCAAGGACTAGCGGGAAGGATACGCAGTATTTT
>TRBJ2-1|TRBV10-1|.|once|17
CASGHRVPGHSYNEQFF
TGCGCCAGCGGACACAGGGTACCCGGGCACTCCTACAATGAGCAGTTCTTC
>TRBJ2-1|TRBV27|TRBD2|.|16
CASSDTTSGRRNEQFF
TGTGCCAGCAGTGACACAACTAGCGGGAGACGCAATGAGCAGTTCTTC
>TRBJ2-7|TRBV7-9|TRBD2|.|14
CASSLVGGGDEQYF
TGTGCCAGCAGCTTAGTTGGTGGGGGGGACGAGCAGTACTTC
>TRBJ2-6|TRBV9|.|once|13
CASGESGANVLTF
TGTGCCAGCGGAGAGTCCGGGGCCAACGTCCTGACTTTC
>TRBJ1-5|TRBV27|TRBD1|few|14
CASSPRDRGQPQHF
TGTGCCAGCAGTCCCCGGGACAGGGGCCAGCCCCAGCATTTT
>TRBJ1-5|TRBV27|.|.|15
CASSLFAGNNQPQHF
TGTGCCAGCAGTTTATTCGCGGGGAATAATCAGCCCCAGCATTTT
>TRBJ1-1|TRBV27|.|.|15
CASSLLVGLGTEAFF
TGTGCCAGCAGTTTATTGGTGGGGCTGGGCACTGAAGCTTTCTTT
>TRBJ2-2|TRBV27|TRBD2|.|14
CASSLGTSFGELFF
TGTGCCAGCAGTTTAGGGACTAGCTTCGGGGAGCTGTTTTTT
>TRBJ1-5|TRBV19|.|once|16
CATCYDSRYSNQPQHF
TGTGCCACCTGCTATGACAGCCGTTATAGCAATCAGCCCCAGCATTTT
>TRBJ1-4|TRBV4-2|TRBD1|.|15
CASSQGGGLGEKLFF
TGTGCCAGCAGCCAAGGAGGGGGCCTTGGGGAAAAACTGTTTTTT
>TRBJ1-5|TRBV5-5|.|.|14
CASSLDRVGQPQHF
TGTGCCAGCAGCTTGGACAGGGTTGGGCAGCCCCAGCATTTT
>TRBJ1-5|TRBV5-3|.|.|11
CARSSYLPQHF
TGTGCCAGAAGCTCGTATCTGCCCCAGCATTTT
>TRBJ2-1|TRBV27|TRBD1|.|14
CASSLTGTLNEQFF
TGTGCCAGCAGTTTGACAGGGACCCTCAATGAGCAGTTCTTC
>TRBJ2-2|TRBV27|.|.|15
CASSLDGGNTGELFF
TGTGCCAGCAGTTTGGACGGGGGTAACACCGGGGAGCTGTTTTTT
>TRBJ1-5|TRBV19|.|.|15
CASSPSGGGNQPQHF
TGTGCCAGTAGTCCCTCGGGAGGAGGCAATCAGCCCCAGCATTTT
>TRBJ2-5|TRBV7-9|TRBD1|.|16
CASSLPGTGSPKTQYF
TGTGCCAGCAGCTTACCGGGGACAGGGAGTCCGAAGACCCAGTACTTC
>TRBJ2-7|TRBV9|.|.|17
CASSGPQGNGDSYEQYF
TGTGCCAGCAGCGGACCACAGGGAAATGGGGACTCCTACGAGCAGTACTTC
>TRBJ2-1|TRBV4-3|.|.|13
CASSQDLFNEQFF
TGCGCCAGCAGCCAAGATCTGTTCAATGAGCAGTTCTTC
>TRBJ2-2|TRBV10-3|TRBD2|.|16
CAISDLLAGNTGELFF
TGTGCCATCAGTGACCTTCTAGCGGGAAACACCGGGGAGCTGTTTTTT
>TRBJ2-7|TRBV27|TRBD1|.|13
CASSRGSSYEQYF
TGTGCCAGCAGCAGGGGGTCATCCTACGAGCAGTACTTC
>TRBJ2-2|TRBV13|.|.|12
CASSPPTGELFF
TGTGCCAGCAGCCCCCCGACCGGGGAGCTGTTTTTT
>TRBJ2-7|TRBV11-3|TRBD2|once|14
CASSAGTSGYEQYF
TGTGCCAGCAGCGCGGGGACTAGCGGCTACGAGCAGTACTTC
>TRBJ2-7|TRBV2|TRBD2|.|18
CASSDPGTSGSPAYEQYF
TGTGCCAGCAGTGATCCCGGGACTAGCGGGAGTCCGGCCTACGAGCAGTACTTC
>TRBJ2-1|TRBV28|TRBD2|.|19
CASSFSRLASLSSYNEQFF
TGTGCCAGCAGTTTCAGTCGACTAGCGTCTCTAAGCTCCTACAATGAGCAGTTCTTC
>TRBJ2-7|TRBV9|.|.|14
CASSVDAYAYEQYF
TGTGCCAGCAGCGTAGATGCGTATGCCTACGAGCAGTACTTC
>TRBJ2-1|TRBV29-1|.|.|11
CSDRAYNEQFF
TGCAGCGACAGGGCCTACAATGAGCAGTTCTTC
>TRBJ1-5|TRBV4-1|.|.|14
CASSPDRVDQPQHF
TGCGCCAGCAGCCCGGACAGAGTCGATCAGCCCCAGCATTTT